What follows are 13 T cell receptor beta chains derived from one specimen sequenced in a study of OX40 agonist ivuxolimab in advanced cancers. The method was immunoSEQ multiplex PCR; TCRdb's version includes in-frame clones alone and lacks a portion of them. The data hold roughly 60,000 clones, with around 93% observed a single time. The input for sequencing was CD4+ or CD8+ T cells sorted from blood, taken in a trial of the OX40 agonist ivuxolimab. These receptors were collected from an adult with an advanced solid tumor such as melanoma, head and neck, liver or kidney cancer.

About this clone: The same CDR3 is also encoded by other DNA sequences in this sample. V gene TRBV5-1 combines with J gene TRBJ2-7, with D possibly called TRBD1 or TRBD2 (5 bases each). The V gene lost 0 bases and the J gene lost 2 bases, with 9 bases spanning the gap. The CDR3 is 14 amino acids. The germline V gene encodes CDR1 SGHRS and CDR2 YFSETQ. The DNA for the CDR3 is TGCGCCAGCAGCTTGGGGGACGGCGCCTACGAGCAGTACTTC. Amino acid sequence: CASSLGDGAYEQYF.

The chain recombines TRBV5-1 with TRBJ2-3; D remains ambiguous. Germline V gives CDR1 SGHRS, CDR2 YFSETQ. CDR3 size: 13 residues. With 1 base removed from V and 4 bases from J, the gap between germline ends came to 7 bases. The CDR3 reads CASSLLVPDTQYF. The CDR3 DNA sequence: TGCGCCAGCAGCTTGCTGGTCCCAGATACGCAGTATTTT.

A note on this clone: Other nucleotide sequences from this sample produce the same CDR3. This chain links TRBV9 with TRBJ2-3; TRBD2 matches at 9 bases. CDR1 is SGDLS and CDR2 is YYNGEE in the germline V gene. CDR3 length equals 15 residues. Trimming removed 0 bases from V and 1 base from J; junction bases left unmatched: 0. CDR3 loop: CASSVGLAGTDTQYF. The CDR3, as DNA: TGTGCCAGCAGCGTAGGACTAGCGGGCACAGATACGCAGTATTTT. Together with reference TRBV9 and TRBJ2-3, the CDR3 gives the full variable domain: DSGVTQTPKHLITATGQRVTLRCSPRSGDLSVYWYQQSLDQGLQFLIQYYNGEERAKGNILERFSAQQFPDLHSELNLSSLELGDSALYFCASSVGLAGTDTQYFGPGTRLTVL.

This rearrangement joins TRBV19 to TRBJ1-1; D is undetermined. The CDR3 covers 11 residues. Trimming took 6 bases from V and 4 from J, leaving 6 bases between them. Germline assignment: CDR1 LNHDA and CDR2 SQIVND (reference sequence). The CDR3 nucleotides are TGTGCCAGTAGCCCGCGCACTGAAGCTTTCTTT. This encodes CASSPRTEAFF.

This chain links TRBV30 with TRBJ2-3, with 7 positions matching TRBD2. The V segment lost 2 bases and the J segment 4 bases; nucleotides outside the gene matches: 9. This CDR3 contains 15 residues. Germline loops: CDR1 GTSNPN, CDR2 SVGIG (reference sequence). This CDR3 is CAWSPGLQKADTQYF. The DNA of the CDR3 is TGTGCCTGGAGTCCGGGACTACAAAAGGCAGATACGCAGTATTTT.

V is TRBV7-9 and J is TRBJ1-5, with D unclear. The length of the CDR3 is 15 residues. The ends were cut back, 5 bases at V and 4 bases at J, with 15 bases in the middle. The germline V gene encodes CDR1 SEHNR and CDR2 FQNEAQ (reference sequence). CDR3 DNA sequence: TGTGCCAGCAGCCCGGCGGGCAGCGGGAATCAGCCCCAGCATTTT. It yields the protein CASSPAGSGNQPQHF.

V is TRBV27 and J is TRBJ1-5; weak D call: TRBD1 (5 bases). From germline, CDR1 is MNHEY and CDR2 SMNVEV (reference sequence). This CDR3 has 15 amino acids. V lost 7 bases and J lost 2, with 15 bases in between. The CDR3 nucleotides read TGTGCCAGCAACCCTGGGGGTATTCGCAATCAGCCCCAGCATTTT. The encoded protein is CASNPGGIRNQPQHF.

This chain joins TRBV7-2 and TRBJ1-2; 7 bases align to TRBD1. Germline CDR1 is SGHTA and CDR2 is FQGNSA. There are 15 residues in the CDR3. V lost 0 bases, J lost 5 bases, and 6 bases stayed unmatched. The CDR3 is CASSLAEGAVYGYTF. As DNA, the CDR3 is TGTGCCAGCAGCTTAGCGGAGGGGGCAGTTTATGGCTACACCTTC.

This clone was found once. V gene TRBV4-1 combines with J gene TRBJ1-3; 7 bases match TRBD1. The germline V gene has CDR1 MGHRA and CDR2 YSYEKL. The CDR3 covers 15 residues. With V trimmed by 5 bases and J by 7 bases, 11 bases remained unmatched. CDR3 protein: CASSAGTVTRNTIYF. In DNA, the CDR3 is TGCGCCAGCAGCGCCGGGACAGTTACGCGGAACACCATATATTTT.

The J gene is TRBJ2-2, the V gene TRBV10-3; 8 bases line up with TRBD2. This CDR3 is 17 amino acids long. V gave up 7 bases and J gave up 4 bases; unmatched junction bases: 14. Germline values: CDR1 ENHRY, CDR2 SYGVKD. The CDR3 DNA reads as TGTGCCATCAACGGGGGTAGAAGCGGGAGTGGCACCGGGGAGCTGTTTTTT. Protein product: CAINGGRSGSGTGELFF.

The rearrangement uses TRBV2 and TRBJ1-1; 7 positions agree with TRBD1. The germline gives CDR1 SNHLY, CDR2 FYNNEI. The CDR3 spans 15 residues. V trimming: 1 base; J trimming: 1 base; junction bases outside the gene matches: 3. This CDR3 is CASSEEGAANTEAFF. The CDR3 DNA reads as TGTGCCAGCAGTGAAGAGGGGGCCGCGAACACTGAAGCTTTCTTT.

This chain uses TRBV5-1 with TRBJ2-2; TRBD1 or TRBD2 may be the D gene (5 bases each). Germline CDR1 and CDR2: SGHRS and YFSETQ. V lost 5 bases and J 0 bases, leaving 11 bases between the germline ends. This CDR3 is built from 15 residues. The CDR3, as DNA: TGCGCCAGCAGTCCCGGGGCCGCGAACACCGGGGAGCTGTTTTTT. As protein: CASSPGAANTGELFF.

The V call is TRBV18, the J call TRBJ2-1, with TRBD2 identical over 9 bases. CDR1 and CDR2 from the germline V gene are KGHSH and LQKENI. J gave up 4 bases and V 3 bases, and 10 bases lay outside the gene matches. This CDR3 is 17 amino acids long. In DNA, the CDR3 is TGTGCCAGCTCACCCCTCGGCGTAGCGGGAGAGTACAATGAGCAGTTCTTC. It encodes CASSPLGVAGEYNEQFF. The complete variable domain, with remaining parts taken from reference TRBV18 and TRBJ2-1, reads NAGVMQNPRHLVRRRGQEARLRCSPMKGHSHVYWYRQLPEEGLKFMVYLQKENIIDESGMPKERFSAEFPKEGPSILRIQQVVRGDSAAYFCASSPLGVAGEYNEQFFGPGTRLTVL.